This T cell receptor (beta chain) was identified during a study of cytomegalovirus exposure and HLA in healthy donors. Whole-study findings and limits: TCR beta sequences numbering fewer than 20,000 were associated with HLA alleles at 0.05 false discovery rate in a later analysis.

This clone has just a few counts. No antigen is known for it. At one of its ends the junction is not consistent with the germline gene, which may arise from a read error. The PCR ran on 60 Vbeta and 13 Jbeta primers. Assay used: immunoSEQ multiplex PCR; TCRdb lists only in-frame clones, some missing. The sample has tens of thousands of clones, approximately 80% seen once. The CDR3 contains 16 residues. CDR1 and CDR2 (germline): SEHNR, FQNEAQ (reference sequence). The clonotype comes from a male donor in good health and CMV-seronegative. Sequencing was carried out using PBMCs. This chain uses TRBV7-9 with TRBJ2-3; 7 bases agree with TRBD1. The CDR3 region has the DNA TGTTCCAGCAGCCATAGGGGGCACGGACCCGCAGATACGCAGTATTTT. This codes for CSSSHRGHGPADTQYF.